The 18 T cell receptor beta chains below all came from one sample that was sequenced in a study of blood T cells in healthy people across ages. For the second PCR, which ran for about 6 to 11 cycles, a sample-barcoded 5' primer and a J-beta primer mix were used. TCRdb redid the calling of the 5' RACE reads with MiXCR, one entry per CDR3 protein. Here the sample spans about 1.5 million distinct CDR3 sequences, approximately 43% being singletons. Sample: blood. The receptors originated from a woman aged 18-29 years in good health.

The rearrangement links TRBV20-1 to TRBJ1-1; no clear D. Between the trimmed V and J ends, which lost 3 bases and 2 bases, there was a span of 10 bases. The CDR3 runs to 13 residues. Looked up from germline, CDR1 is DFQATT and CDR2 is SNEGSKA (reference sequence). The CDR3 spells CSARNKDNTEAFF. CDR3 nucleotide sequence: TGCAGTGCTAGGAATAAGGATAACACTGAAGCTTTCTTT.

The chain combines TRBV7-9 with TRBJ2-3; no clear D gene. Germline CDR1 SEHNR, CDR2 FQNEAQ (reference sequence). Trimming removed 0 bases at V and 5 bases at J, with 18 bases between. The CDR3 totals 17 residues. CDR3 region: CASSLASPGLLRDTQYF. The DNA of the CDR3 is TGTGCCAGCAGCTTAGCGAGTCCGGGCCTTTTGAGAGATACGCAGTATTTT. The variable domain in full, with the rest retrieved from reference TRBV7-9 and TRBJ2-3, is DTGVSQNPRHKITKRGQNVTFRCDPISEHNRLYWYRQTLGQGPEFLTYFQNEAQLEKSRLLSDRFSAERPKGSFSTLEIQRTEQGDSAMYLCASSLASPGLLRDTQYFGPGTRLTVL.

CDR3 sequence (DNA): TGTGCCAGCAGCTTAAGGACTAGCGGTATTTTGTTCAATGAGCAGTACTTC. Translated, it gives CASSLRTSGILFNEQYF. The rearrangement joins TRBV7-2 to TRBJ2-7; TRBD2 aligns across 10 bases. Germline CDR1 is SGHTA and CDR2 is FQGNSA. This CDR3 contains 17 residues. With V trimmed by 2 bases and J by 7 bases, 14 bases remained unmatched. Together with reference TRBV7-2 and TRBJ2-7, the CDR3 gives the full variable domain: GAGVSQSPSNKVTEKGKDVELRCDPISGHTALYWYRQSLGQGLEFLIYFQGNSAPDKSGLPSDRFSAERTGGSVSTLTIQRTQQEDSAVYLCASSLRTSGILFNEQYFGPGTRLTVT.

The V gene is TRBV20-1, the J gene TRBJ1-5, with TRBD1 matching 7 bases. The V segment lost 4 bases and the J segment 4 bases; nucleotides outside the gene matches: 13. This CDR3 is built from 16 residues. CDR1 and CDR2 from the germline V gene are DFQATT and SNEGSKA (reference sequence). The CDR3 coding sequence is TGCAGTGCTAAATACAGGACAGGAACAACTAATCAGCCCCAGCATTTT. Translating gives CSAKYRTGTTNQPQHF.

The gene calls are TRBV20-1 and TRBJ1-5; no firm D call. CDR1 DFQATT and CDR2 SNEGSKA come from the germline V gene (reference sequence). The CDR3 is made up of 15 amino acids. The V end lost 7 bases, the J end lost 0 bases, and 16 bases lay between the germline ends. The CDR3 coding sequence is TGCAGTGGCAGCGACGATAGCTATAGCAATCAGCCCCAGCATTTT. Its protein is CSGSDDSYSNQPQHF.

This clonotype was detected a few times. The chain is built from TRBV6-2 or TRBV6-3 and TRBJ2-5; D uncertain. The CDR3 runs to 17 residues. V was shortened by 0 bases and J by 4 bases, with 18 bases between the two germline ends. Germline V gives CDR1 MNHEY, CDR2 SVGEGT. The CDR3 region has the DNA TGTGCCAGCAGTTACTCCCGGCTGGCGTCCTGGGGAGAGACCCAGTACTTC. Amino acid sequence: CASSYSRLASWGETQYF.

This clonotype was found a few times. The CDR3 coding sequence is TGCGCCAGCAGCTGGGGATCTCCGGAACTTACCTACGAGCAGTACTTC. It translates to CASSWGSPELTYEQYF. The chain combines TRBV5-1 with TRBJ2-7; D call uncertain. The germline V gene has CDR1 SGHRS and CDR2 YFSETQ. The CDR3 extends over 16 amino acids. The V gene lost 3 bases and the J gene lost 2 bases, with 18 bases spanning the gap.

This clonotype has just a few counts. The chain has TRBV9 and TRBJ1-6; possible D gene TRBD1, 5 bases. This CDR3 has 13 residues. Germline CDR1 is SGDLS and CDR2 is YYNGEE. V was clipped by 4 bases and J by 5 bases, with 7 bases between them. CDR3 sequence reads: CASSRDDNSPLHF. The CDR3 DNA reads as TGTGCCAGCAGCCGGGACGATAATTCACCCCTCCACTTT.

Concerning this clonotype: This sequence may be a read error, since a much larger clone differs from it by one base. J is TRBJ2-1 and V is TRBV20-1; TRBD2 matches 7 bases. Near its end, the DNA agrees better with TRBJ2-7, so the J call may be wrong. This CDR3 comprises 15 residues. Germline V gene lookup returns CDR1 DFQATT and CDR2 SNEGSKA (reference sequence). The CDR3: CSAGLGRSSYNEQYF. The CDR3 nucleotides read TGCAGTGCTGGACTCGGGAGGAGCTCCTACAATGAGCAGTACTTC.

This clonotype was picked up a small number of times. The chain is built from TRBV7-9 and TRBJ1-1, with D maybe TRBD1 (5 bases). This CDR3 spans 15 amino acids. Trimming took off 3 bases at V and 7 bases at J, with 18 bases between the two ends. Germline CDR1 is SEHNR and CDR2 is FQNEAQ (reference sequence). DNA of the CDR3: TGTGCCAGCAGCTTGACTCGGACGCCGGGGGGTGAAGCTTTCTTT. Encoded protein: CASSLTRTPGGEAFF.

The chain links TRBV29-1 to TRBJ2-4; D gene uncertain. The J call is uncertain, as TRBJ2-7 better fits the DNA end. The CDR3 loop spans 12 amino acids. Germline-derived CDR1 and CDR2 are SQVTM and ANQGSEA. The CDR3 reads CSGRQPGYEQYF. In DNA form, the CDR3 reads TGCAGCGGACGCCAGCCGGGCTACGAGCAGTACTTC.

This clonotype occurred many times. This chain connects TRBV29-1 to TRBJ2-3, with D maybe TRBD2 (7 bases). This CDR3 is 14 amino acids long. Looked up from germline, CDR1 is SQVTM and CDR2 is ANQGSEA. V was cut by 2 bases and J by 5 bases, with 14 bases left in between. CDR3 DNA sequence: TGCAGCGTTGAATACGGGGGAGGGGGAGATACGCAGTATTTT. This sequence encodes CSVEYGGGGDTQYF.

A word on this clonotype: Germline and junction disagree at one end, which may indicate a read error. This chain joins TRBV20-1 and TRBJ2-1; D might be TRBD1 or TRBD2, each matching 6 bases. CDR3 length equals 11 residues. Germline lookup yields CDR1 DFQATT and CDR2 SNEGSKA (reference sequence). The CDR3, as DNA: TGCAGTCCTAGGGGGGACAATGAGCAGTTCTTC. It specifies CSPRGDNEQFF.

The V gene is TRBV20-1, the J gene TRBJ1-2; unclear D gene. From germline, CDR1 is DFQATT and CDR2 SNEGSKA (reference sequence). Deletions cut 6 bases from V and 4 bases from J, with 6 bases between. The CDR3 is made up of 10 amino acids. The CDR3 DNA sequence: TGCAGTGCAGGCCCCTATGGCTACACCTTC. Its protein product is CSAGPYGYTF.

The chain employs TRBV11-2 and TRBJ1-2, with TRBD1 matching over 7 bases. This CDR3 has 15 amino acids. Germline V CDR1 and CDR2: SGHAT, FQNNGV. The junction had 11 bases not matched to a gene; V was cut back by 4 bases and J by 6 bases. The CDR3 DNA is TGTGCCAGCAGCTGGAGCTCCGGGACAGCGAATGGCTACACCTTC. Residues: CASSWSSGTANGYTF.

The V gene is TRBV18, the J gene TRBJ1-1; no clear D. Germline CDR1 KGHSH, CDR2 LQKENI. V was cut by 6 bases and J by 4 bases, with 12 bases left in between. The CDR3 covers 13 residues. CDR3 DNA sequence: TGTGCCAGCTCGGGTCAGGCGAGCACTGAAGCTTTCTTT. Translating gives CASSGQASTEAFF.

The CDR3 nucleotides read TGTGCCAGCTCACCAACAGAATTGAACTATGGCTACACCTTC. Its protein product is CASSPTELNYGYTF. The chain joins TRBV18 to TRBJ1-2; D unresolved. There are 14 residues in the CDR3. Trimming left V 2 bases short and J 2 bases short, with 9 bases between. Germline V lookup: CDR1 KGHSH, CDR2 LQKENI.

The V call is TRBV20-1, the J call TRBJ2-7, with D possibly matching TRBD1 (5 bases). V lost 0 bases and J lost 3, with 9 bases in between. In germline, CDR1 is DFQATT, CDR2 SNEGSKA (reference sequence). The CDR3 covers 13 residues. Written as DNA, the CDR3 is TGCAGTGCTAGAGACGGCAGGGACTACGAGCAGTACTTC. Amino acids: CSARDGRDYEQYF.